These 17 T cell receptor beta chains originate from one sample sequenced in a study of OX40 agonist ivuxolimab in advanced cancers. Profiled with immunoSEQ multiplex PCR; TCRdb holds only in-frame clones, not every one. The sample includes under 95,000 clones, roughly 90% seen only once; the top ten take about 0.2%. Here the sequenced sample was CD4+ or CD8+ T cells sorted from blood, taken in a trial of the OX40 agonist ivuxolimab. The receptor source for this set is an adult with an advanced solid tumor such as melanoma, head and neck, liver or kidney cancer.

This clone was counted a single time. The J gene is TRBJ1-4, the V gene TRBV10-3; D is perhaps TRBD1 (5 bases). V lost 4 bases and J lost 5, with 11 bases in between. The CDR3 is made up of 14 amino acids. Germline CDR1 and CDR2: ENHRY and SYGVKD. CDR3 sequence: CAISAGRQNEKLFF. The CDR3 DNA reads as TGTGCCATCAGTGCGGGACGGCAAAATGAAAAACTGTTTTTT.

The V gene is TRBV5-4, the J gene TRBJ2-7; D is tentatively TRBD1 or TRBD2 (5 bases each). Trimming left V 10 bases short and J 4 bases short, with 21 bases between. This CDR3 contains 14 residues. Looked up from germline, CDR1 is SGHNT and CDR2 is YYREEE (reference sequence). CDR3 residues: CAGNPPGRTYEQYF. As DNA, the CDR3 is TGTGCCGGCAACCCTCCGGGACGGACGTACGAGCAGTACTTC.

This clone was observed a single time. The V gene is TRBV5-1, the J gene TRBJ2-5; D remains unclear. The germline V gene encodes CDR1 SGHRS and CDR2 YFSETQ. With 0 bases removed from V and 5 bases from J, the gap between germline ends came to 11 bases. This CDR3 region has 14 residues. CDR3 loop: CASSLGGQDETQYF. For the CDR3, the DNA is TGCGCCAGCAGCTTGGGGGGTCAGGATGAGACCCAGTACTTC.

The chain links TRBV5-1 to TRBJ2-1; 7 bases line up with TRBD1. The germline V gene encodes CDR1 SGHRS and CDR2 YFSETQ. CDR3 length: 15 amino acids. The J segment lost 6 bases and the V segment lost 6 bases, leaving 12 bases of the junction unmatched. CDR3 sequence: CASNPESRTGNEQFF. The CDR3 bases are TGCGCCAGCAACCCAGAATCAAGGACAGGCAATGAGCAGTTCTTC.

This sequence joins TRBV7-9 and TRBJ1-1; 12 bases match TRBD1. The ends lost 4 bases at V and 6 bases at J; junction bases unmatched: 6. Germline lookup yields CDR1 SEHNR and CDR2 FQNEAQ (reference sequence). The CDR3 has 15 residues. Here the CDR3 DNA reads TGTGCCAGCAGCTACCCGGGACAGGGGGCGTCTGAAGCTTTCTTT. Translating gives CASSYPGQGASEAFF.

In this sample, this clone turned up once. The rearrangement links TRBV2 to TRBJ1-1, with D possibly TRBD1 on 6 matching bases. The CDR3 loop spans 11 amino acids. V gave up 11 bases and J gave up 6 bases, with 13 bases separating them. Germline V gives CDR1 SNHLY, CDR2 FYNNEI. Here the CDR3 DNA reads TGTGCCCTAGGGGGTATTGCTGAAGCTTTCTTT. Translation gives CALGGIAEAFF. The whole variable domain, filled in from reference TRBV2 and TRBJ1-1, reads EPEVTQTPSHQVTQMGQEVILRCVPISNHLYFYWYRQILGQKVEFLVSFYNNEISEKSEIFDDQFSVERPDGSNFTLKIRSTKLEDSAMYFCALGGIAEAFFGQGTRLTVV.

The V gene is TRBV29-1, the J gene TRBJ2-1, with D unresolved. Trimming took 7 bases from V and 5 from J, leaving 6 bases between them. Germline-derived CDR1 and CDR2 are SQVTM and ANQGSEA. This CDR3 is built from 10 residues. This CDR3 is CSAFDNEQFF. The CDR3 nucleotides read TGCAGCGCATTTGACAATGAGCAGTTCTTC.

This clone has just one count. The V gene is TRBV7-8, the J gene TRBJ1-1, with D unresolved. V shed 5 bases and J shed 4 bases, with 17 bases lying between them. The germline gives CDR1 SGHVS, CDR2 FQNEAQ. The CDR3 has 15 residues. For the CDR3, the DNA is TGTGCCAGCAGCCCCCGCGGAGGGTGGGGCACTGAAGCTTTCTTT. It is translated as CASSPRGGWGTEAFF.

The rearrangement links TRBV5-6 to TRBJ1-2; unclear D gene. The CDR3 is 13 amino acids. Germline V CDR1 and CDR2: SGHDT, YYEEEE. The V and J ends lost 6 bases and 4 bases respectively, with 13 bases between them. The CDR3 nucleotides are TGTGCCAGCACCGCGGACGGCCCCTATGGCTACACCTTC. Translated: CASTADGPYGYTF.

The chain links TRBV7-2 to TRBJ1-5, with TRBD1 identical over 7 bases. The CDR3 covers 12 residues. Germline CDR1 SGHTA, CDR2 FQGNSA. With 5 bases clipped from V and 11 bases from J, the junction kept 6 bases outside the gene matches. The CDR3 sequence is CASSPGGAAQHF. The CDR3 DNA is TGTGCCAGCAGCCCAGGGGGGGCCGCCCAGCATTTT. The variable domain in full, with the rest retrieved from reference TRBV7-2 and TRBJ1-5, is GAGVSQSPSNKVTEKGKDVELRCDPISGHTALYWYRQSLGQGLEFLIYFQGNSAPDKSGLPSDRFSAERTGGSVSTLTIQRTQQEDSAVYLCASSPGGAAQHFGDGTRLSIL.

This chain links TRBV29-1 with TRBJ2-1; 9 bases are a match to TRBD1. Germline V CDR1 and CDR2: SQVTM, ANQGSEA. The ends lost 5 bases at V and 5 bases at J; junction bases unmatched: 10. This CDR3 comprises 15 residues. CDR3 bases: TGCAGCGTTACGACAGGGGGAGGACTAAACAATGAGCAGTTCTTC. Translated: CSVTTGGGLNNEQFF.

The V and J genes are TRBV11-3 and TRBJ2-4, with no clear D. The CDR3 has 14 residues. Between the trimmed V and J ends, which lost 0 bases and 5 bases, there was a span of 8 bases. Germline-derived CDR1 and CDR2 are SGHNT and YENEEA. For the CDR3, the DNA is TGTGCCAGCAGCTTAGATCAGACGGAAAACATTCAGTACTTC. As protein: CASSLDQTENIQYF. The full variable domain, in which reference TRBV11-3 and TRBJ2-4 provide the parts outside the CDR3, is EAGVVQSPRYKIIEKKQPVAFWCNPISGHNTLYWYLQNLGQGPELLIRYENEEAVDDSQLPKDRFSAERLKGVDSTLKIQPAELGDSAVYLCASSLDQTENIQYFGAGTRLSVL.

This clone was picked up one time. The gene calls are TRBV30 and TRBJ1-1, with 7 bases fitting TRBD1. Germline V CDR1 and CDR2: GTSNPN, SVGIG (reference sequence). V trimming: 4 bases; J trimming: 1 base; junction bases outside the gene matches: 9. The CDR3 runs 15 residues. CDR3 sequence reads: CAWNGRGTWNTEAFF. CDR3 in DNA: TGTGCCTGGAATGGCAGGGGGACGTGGAACACTGAAGCTTTCTTT.

The chain carries TRBV5-1 and TRBJ2-2, with a possible D match to TRBD1 (6 bases). The CDR3 contains 20 residues. V shed 2 bases and J shed 5 bases, with 28 bases lying between them. The V gene's germline CDR1 is SGHRS and CDR2 YFSETQ. In DNA form, the CDR3 reads TGCGCCAGCAGCTTTCCCAGGGGTGCAGGGGAAGCTTTGGGAACCGGGGAGCTGTTTTTT. Translation: CASSFPRGAGEALGTGELFF.

With respect to this clone: This CDR3 is also generated by other DNA sequences in the sample. The genes are TRBV5-1 and TRBJ1-1, with D perhaps matching TRBD1 (6 bases). The V gene lost 2 bases and the J gene lost 5 bases, with 10 bases spanning the gap. The length of the CDR3 is 13 residues. CDR1 SGHRS and CDR2 YFSETQ come from the germline V gene. The CDR3 is CASSLGGGTEAFF. The CDR3 DNA is TGCGCCAGCAGCTTAGGGGGTGGGACTGAAGCTTTCTTT.

This clone was detected once. This sequence joins TRBV9 and TRBJ1-4; D remains unclear. In germline, CDR1 is SGDLS, CDR2 YYNGEE. The ends were cut back, 0 bases at V and 5 bases at J, with 11 bases in the middle. The length of the CDR3 is 15 residues. Written as DNA, the CDR3 is TGTGCCAGCAGCGTAGAGGGCAGTCGGAATGAAAAACTGTTTTTT. It yields the protein CASSVEGSRNEKLFF.

This chain connects TRBV7-3 to TRBJ2-3; TRBD2 is a possible D gene (6 bases). V lost 4 bases to trimming and J lost 2 bases, with 13 bases between them. CDR3 size: 15 residues. Germline assignment: CDR1 SGHTA and CDR2 FQGTGA. The CDR3 nucleotides read TGTGCCAGCAGCTCCTCCGGAGGGATCACAGATACGCAGTATTTT. This translates into CASSSSGGITDTQYF. Complete variable domain (other parts from reference TRBV7-3 and TRBJ2-3): GAGVSQTPSNKVTEKGKYVELRCDPISGHTALYWYRQSLGQGPEFLIYFQGTGAADDSGLPNDRFFAVRPEGSVSTLKIQRTERGDSAVYLCASSSSGGITDTQYFGPGTRLTVL.